The 10 T cell receptor beta chains listed next were all sequenced from one sample in a study of CD8 T cells in Susac syndrome. Random hexamers were used to reverse transcribe an amount of 0.5 to 1 ug RNA. TCRdb redid the calling of the immunoSEQ multiplex PCR reads with MiXCR, one entry per CDR3 protein. The sample comprises roughly 180,000 distinct CDR3 sequences, around 94% of which are singletons, and over 0.12% rests with the top ten. Sample: CD4+ T cells from PBMCs. All receptors derive from a human donor in good health.

This rearrangement joins TRBV6-5 to TRBJ2-3; maybe TRBD1 (5 bases). Germline V lookup: CDR1 MNHEY, CDR2 SVGAGI. Trimming cost V 0 bases and J 3 bases, with 10 bases left between them. The CDR3 consists of 15 residues. CDR3 protein: CASSYSGVWTDTQYF. CDR3 bases: TGTGCCAGCAGTTACTCAGGGGTATGGACAGATACGCAGTATTTT.

The rearrangement uses TRBV7-2 and TRBJ2-3; 7 bases align to TRBD1. Losses at the gene ends were 4 bases for V and 6 bases for J; bases not matched to a gene: 10. This CDR3 contains 15 residues. Germline CDR1 and CDR2: SGHTA and FQGNSA. DNA of the CDR3: TGTGCCAGCAGCTCCGGGGACAGCCTAGGCGATACGCAGTATTTT. Protein: CASSSGDSLGDTQYF.

In DNA, the CDR3 is TGTGCCAGCAGTGCGCGACAGGGCCGGAGCTATGGCTACACCTTC. Translated: CASSARQGRSYGYTF. This rearrangement joins TRBV7-3 to TRBJ1-2; the match to TRBD1 covers 7 bases. Germline CDR1 is SGHTA and CDR2 is FQGTGA. Losses at the gene ends were 6 bases for V and 4 bases for J; bases not matched to a gene: 11. The CDR3 loop spans 15 amino acids.

The V gene is TRBV7-2, the J gene TRBJ1-1; D perhaps matches TRBD1 (6 bases). The CDR3 totals 16 residues. Germline lookup yields CDR1 SGHTA and CDR2 FQGNSA. With 5 bases removed from V and 4 bases from J, the gap between germline ends came to 20 bases. This CDR3 is CASSKGGVRGSTEAFF. In nucleotides, the CDR3 is TGTGCCAGCAGCAAAGGGGGTGTTCGGGGAAGCACTGAAGCTTTCTTT.

V usage is TRBV27 and J usage is TRBJ2-6; D is uncertain. V was pared by 3 bases and J by 0 bases, with 6 bases between. This CDR3 is built from 15 residues. CDR1 and CDR2 (germline): MNHEY, SMNVEV (reference sequence). CDR3 sequence: CASSFYSSGANVLTF. As DNA, the CDR3 is TGTGCCAGCAGTTTTTATTCCTCTGGGGCCAACGTCCTGACTTTC.

This clonotype was seen only once. The rearrangement links TRBV20-1 to TRBJ1-2; possible D gene TRBD1, 6 bases. This CDR3 is built from 13 residues. Germline CDR1 DFQATT, CDR2 SNEGSKA (reference sequence). V lost 3 bases to trimming and J lost 6 bases, with 14 bases between them. In DNA form, the CDR3 reads TGCAGTGCTAGCCGCCGGGACAATAATGGCTACACCTTC. This sequence encodes CSASRRDNNGYTF.

J is TRBJ2-1 and V is TRBV11-2; 11 positions match TRBD2. CDR1 and CDR2 from the germline V gene are SGHAT and FQNNGV. This CDR3 region has 14 residues. V dropped 4 bases and J dropped 9; count of bases not matched to a gene: 5. The CDR3 bases are TGTGCCAGCAGCTCCTTAGCGGGGGGGCTTGAGCAGTTCTTC. Translating it yields CASSSLAGGLEQFF.

The CDR3 loop reads CASSLVTSNYGYTF. The CDR3 region has the DNA TGTGCCAGCAGCTTGGTGACATCGAACTATGGCTACACCTTC. This chain joins TRBV7-2 and TRBJ1-2; D unresolved. This CDR3 region has 14 residues. Trimming pared 3 bases from V and 2 bases from J, leaving 10 bases between. The germline CDR1 and CDR2 sequences are SGHTA and FQGNSA.

This sequence joins TRBV20-1 and TRBJ2-3, with TRBD2 as a possible D gene (6 bases). CDR3 size: 15 residues. The V gene's germline CDR1 is DFQATT and CDR2 SNEGSKA (reference sequence). Trimming left V 0 bases short and J 5 bases short, with 15 bases between. In DNA form, the CDR3 reads TGCAGTGCTAGAGATTCATTGAGGCGGGGAGATACGCAGTATTTT. Encoded protein: CSARDSLRRGDTQYF.

V is TRBV6-5 and J is TRBJ2-7; 8 bases are shared with TRBD2. The CDR3 length is 13 residues. Per germline, CDR1 MNHEY and CDR2 SVGAGI. Trimming cost V 6 bases and J 5 bases; bases outside gene matches: 6. The CDR3 loop reads CASRVAGRDEQYF. The CDR3 DNA is TGTGCCAGCAGAGTAGCGGGGAGGGACGAGCAGTACTTC.